This TCR beta chain appears in the sequencing data of a study of blood T cells in healthy people across ages. The germline CDR1 and CDR2 sequences are SGHRS and YFSETQ. CDR3 size: 17 residues. V was pared by 0 bases and J by 6 bases, with 11 bases of the junction left unmatched. The table lists this clonotype with a few counts. The donors, all healthy, were Caucasians living in Russia, aged about 6 to 100. A J-beta primer mix and a sample-barcoded 5' primer were used in a second PCR of roughly 7 to 12 cycles. Via MiXCR, TCRdb re-called the 5' RACE reads, giving one row per CDR3 protein. Of 1.5 million to 2 million distinct CDR3 sequences in the sample, roughly 50% were seen once.

The specimen sequenced was blood. This clonotype was obtained from a woman in her 40s in good health. The chain joins TRBV5-1 to TRBJ1-2, with 10 bases matching TRBD1. Written as DNA, the CDR3 is TGCGCCAGCAGCTTGGGAGTTGAGATGACAGGGGGCGATGGCTACACCTTC. It yields the protein CASSLGVEMTGGDGYTF.